This entry lists 28 T cell receptor beta chains sequenced from one sample in a study of blood T cell repertoires in COVID-19. Data came from immunoSEQ multiplex PCR; TCRdb stores just in-frame clones and leaves some out. In the table there are over 150,000 clones, about 90% of which are singletons. The specimen was peripheral blood. The receptors were gathered from a man over 45 with acute or convalescent COVID-19.

The chain employs TRBV29-1 and TRBJ2-7, with D tentatively TRBD1 (6 bases). The CDR3 extends over 11 amino acids. The germline V gene has CDR1 SQVTM and CDR2 ANQGSEA. With 5 bases removed from V and 7 bases from J, the gap between germline ends came to 12 bases. CDR3 bases: TGCAGCGTTATCCGGGACAAAGAGCAGTACTTC. Its translation: CSVIRDKEQYF.

This chain joins TRBV27 and TRBJ2-1; D possibly corresponds to TRBD1 (5 bases). Trimming took off 6 bases at V and 10 bases at J, with 13 bases between the two ends. CDR1 is MNHEY, CDR2 SMNVEV, per germline (reference sequence). The CDR3 loop spans 12 amino acids. The CDR3 sequence is CASRVRSGEQFF. For the CDR3, the DNA is TGTGCCAGCAGGGTAAGATCAGGGGAGCAGTTCTTC.

The V and J genes are TRBV6-5 and TRBJ2-1; TRBD2 agrees at 9 bases. The CDR3 is 12 residues long. In germline, CDR1 is MNHEY, CDR2 SVGAGI. V gave up 7 bases and J gave up 10 bases; unmatched junction bases: 5. For the CDR3, the DNA is TGTGCCAGCACTAGCGGGGCCGGGGAGCAGTTCTTC. This gives the protein CASTSGAGEQFF.

The genes are TRBV27 and TRBJ2-1; D perhaps matches TRBD2 (6 bases). The CDR3 loop spans 16 amino acids. CDR1 and CDR2 from the germline V gene are MNHEY and SMNVEV (reference sequence). The V end lost 4 bases, the J end lost 0 bases, and 13 bases lay between the germline ends. The CDR3 protein is CASSWTIQSSYNEQFF. The DNA of the CDR3 is TGTGCCAGCAGTTGGACTATCCAGAGCTCCTACAATGAGCAGTTCTTC.

J is TRBJ2-7 and V is TRBV12-2; the table's TRBD1 call for D was not verified on the DNA. TRBV12-2 is labeled a pseudogene. This CDR3 region has 14 residues. The CDR3 here is CASRPPGQVYEQYV. CDR3 bases: TGTGCAAGTCGCCCTCCGGGACAGGTTTACGAGCAGTACGTC.

This clone was detected ten times or more. The DNA for the CDR3 is TGCGCCAGCAGCTCCCCATACAATGAGCAGTTCTTC. This translates into CASSSPYNEQFF. The chain links TRBV5-1 to TRBJ2-1; the D is unclear. The CDR3 is made up of 12 amino acids. V lost 3 bases, J lost 4 bases, and 5 bases lay in between. Germline lookup yields CDR1 SGHRS and CDR2 YFSETQ.

The chain links TRBV4-3 to TRBJ2-5; 7 positions match TRBD2. The CDR3 is 17 residues long. The junction had 8 bases not matched to a gene; V was cut back by 0 bases and J by 1 base. Germline CDR1 LGHNA, CDR2 YSLEER. The CDR3 sequence: CASSQEWVRGSQETQYF. CDR3 nucleotide sequence: TGCGCCAGCAGCCAAGAATGGGTCCGCGGGAGCCAAGAGACCCAGTACTTC.

V and J are TRBV6-5 and TRBJ2-7, with D tentatively TRBD1 (6 bases). Germline V CDR1 and CDR2: MNHEY, SVGAGI. The CDR3 contains 11 residues. Trimming took 10 bases from V and 4 from J, leaving 11 bases between them. CDR3 amino acids: CATTDSYEQYF. CDR3 coding DNA: TGTGCCACCACGGACAGTTACGAGCAGTACTTC.

The chain employs TRBV7-8 and TRBJ1-6, with D possibly being TRBD1 (6 bases). The germline V gene has CDR1 SGHVS and CDR2 FQNEAQ. The CDR3 totals 16 residues. Trimming removed 3 bases at V and 4 bases at J, with 13 bases between. The CDR3 bases are TGTGCCAGCAGCTTGCGACGGACAGTTTATAATTCACCCCTCCACTTT. Amino acids: CASSLRRTVYNSPLHF. Full variable domain (missing parts from reference TRBV7-8 and TRBJ1-6): GAGVSQSPRYKVAKRGQDVALRCDPISGHVSLFWYQQALGQGPEFLTYFQNEAQLDKSGLPSDRFFAERPEGSVSTLKIQRTQQEDSAVYLCASSLRRTVYNSPLHFGNGTRLTVT.

V gene TRBV7-2 combines with J gene TRBJ1-1; no clear D gene. Germline V gene sequence: CDR1 SGHTA, CDR2 FQGNSA. The CDR3 is 13 residues long. V lost 2 bases to trimming and J lost 8 bases, with 12 bases between them. The chain's CDR3 is CASSLSPGREAFF. DNA of the CDR3: TGTGCCAGCAGCTTAAGTCCGGGAAGAGAAGCTTTCTTT.

The chain employs TRBV27 and TRBJ1-4, with a weak D call TRBD1 (6 bases). This CDR3 has 15 amino acids. Germline V gene lookup returns CDR1 MNHEY and CDR2 SMNVEV (reference sequence). Trimming cost V 6 bases and J 5 bases, with 16 bases left between them. The DNA for the CDR3 is TGTGCCAGCAGAACCTCGGGGGGGGGCAATGAAAAACTGTTTTTT. Residues: CASRTSGGGNEKLFF.

V is TRBV5-5 and J is TRBJ1-2; no reliable D call. The CDR3 has 14 amino acids. The V and J ends lost 0 bases and 3 bases respectively, with 9 bases between them. Looked up from germline, CDR1 is SGHKS and CDR2 is YYEKEE (reference sequence). The DNA for the CDR3 is TGTGCCAGCAGCTTGGCCCCGGGTGACTATGGCTACACCTTC. Its protein is CASSLAPGDYGYTF.

The genes are TRBV7-3 and TRBJ1-1; TRBD1 is a possible D gene (6 bases). This CDR3 region has 14 residues. V was pared by 4 bases and J by 3 bases, with 12 bases between. Germline-derived CDR1 and CDR2 are SGHTA and FQGTGA. The CDR3 nucleotides are TGTGCCAGCAGCTCGGCAGGGGCAGACACTGAAGCTTTCTTT. Its protein is CASSSAGADTEAFF.

The chain uses TRBV12-3 or TRBV12-4 and TRBJ2-3; 8 nucleotides line up with TRBD2. The CDR3 runs 12 residues. Trimming took 6 bases from V and 9 from J; bases not matched to a gene: 5. The CDR3 coding sequence is TGTGCCAGCAGGGGAATAGCGGGAACGCAGTATTTT. This encodes CASRGIAGTQYF.

The chain combines TRBV14 with TRBJ1-2; D gene ambiguous. Per germline, CDR1 SGHDN and CDR2 FVKESK. V lost 1 base and J 3 bases, leaving 6 bases between the germline ends. CDR3 length: 13 amino acids. The CDR3 DNA follows: TGTGCCAGCAGCCAAGGCCGGTACTATGGCTACACCTTC. Translation: CASSQGRYYGYTF.

This sequence joins TRBV27 and TRBJ1-6; unclear D gene. CDR3 length: 13 amino acids. The V end was cut by 1 base, the J end by 13 bases, with 11 bases between. CDR1 and CDR2 (germline): MNHEY, SMNVEV (reference sequence). CDR3 nucleotides: TGTGCCAGCAGTTTATTCGGCGGTCAGCCCCTCCACTTT. Translated: CASSLFGGQPLHF.

The V gene is TRBV25-1, the J gene TRBJ1-1; D gene ambiguous. CDR1 is MGHDK, CDR2 SYGVNS, per germline. V was pared by 3 bases and J by 6 bases, with 5 bases between. CDR3 size: 11 residues. The CDR3 spells CASSDQAEAFF. CDR3 nucleotide sequence: TGTGCCAGCAGTGACCAGGCTGAAGCTTTCTTT.

V and J are TRBV28 and TRBJ1-4; TRBD1 aligns across 8 bases. CDR1 and CDR2 from the germline V gene are MDHEN and SYDVKM. This CDR3 is 17 amino acids long. V trimming: 6 bases; J trimming: 0 bases; junction bases outside the gene matches: 9. The CDR3 DNA is TGTGCCAGCAGCACGACAGGGGTAGATGCAACTAATGAAAAACTGTTTTTT. Residues: CASSTTGVDATNEKLFF.

This clone was recorded a few times. The same CDR3 arises from other DNA sequences in this sample as well. The J gene is TRBJ1-3, the V gene TRBV9, with D unresolved. The CDR3 runs to 12 residues. V gave up 4 bases and J gave up 4 bases, with 6 bases separating them. In germline, CDR1 is SGDLS, CDR2 YYNGEE. The CDR3 loop is CASSPRGNTIYF. CDR3 in DNA: TGTGCCAGCAGCCCTAGAGGAAACACCATATATTTT.

The gene calls are TRBV27 and TRBJ1-1, with 12 bases matching TRBD1. With V trimmed by 8 bases and J by 5 bases, 3 bases remained unmatched. Germline CDR1 and CDR2: MNHEY and SMNVEV (reference sequence). The CDR3 is 13 amino acids. CDR3 DNA: TGTGCCAGCGCGGGACAGGGGGCTACTGAAGCTTTCTTT. This sequence encodes CASAGQGATEAFF.

This clone showed up just once. V is TRBV21-1 and J is TRBJ1-6. TRBV21-1 is noted as a pseudogene. This CDR3 spans 19 amino acids. CDR3 sequence (DNA): TGTGCCAGCAGCAAAGACGGCGGGGTGAGAGGGCCACTAGACTCACCCCTCCACTTT. It translates to CASSKDGGVRGPLDSPLHF.

The J gene is TRBJ2-1, the V gene TRBV5-1; D uncertain. CDR1 is SGHRS, CDR2 YFSETQ, per germline. The ends were cut back, 5 bases at V and 5 bases at J, with 8 bases in the middle. The CDR3 covers 12 residues. CDR3 nucleotides: TGCGCCAGCAGATTCCAAAACAATGAGCAGTTCTTC. Its protein product is CASRFQNNEQFF.

The rearrangement links TRBV11-2 to TRBJ1-6; 9 bases agree with TRBD1. The germline CDR1 and CDR2 sequences are SGHAT and FQNNGV. With 5 bases clipped from V and 0 bases from J, the junction kept 2 bases outside the gene matches. This CDR3 has 16 amino acids. The CDR3 DNA follows: TGTGCCAGCAGCGGGACAGGGAGCTCCTATAATTCACCCCTCCACTTT. Protein: CASSGTGSSYNSPLHF.

The chain has TRBV5-4 and TRBJ1-2; the D gene is possibly TRBD1 (6 bases). Germline V gene sequence: CDR1 SGHNT, CDR2 YYREEE (reference sequence). The CDR3 is 16 residues long. V was shortened by 3 bases and J by 8 bases, with 23 bases between the two germline ends. CDR3 in amino acids: CASSSRMGGGVEGYTF. CDR3 bases: TGTGCCAGCAGCTCCCGAATGGGGGGGGGCGTGGAAGGCTACACCTTC.

The genes are TRBV20-1 and TRBJ1-1, with 8 bases lining up with TRBD1. V gave up 3 bases and J gave up 0 bases; unmatched junction bases: 6. Germline CDR1 reads DFQATT; CDR2 reads SNEGSKA (reference sequence). The CDR3 has 15 amino acids. The CDR3 protein is CSASPGTGMNTEAFF. The DNA of the CDR3 is TGCAGTGCTAGTCCCGGGACAGGCATGAACACTGAAGCTTTCTTT.

The V and J genes are TRBV6-6 and TRBJ1-3, with 7 bases lining up with TRBD1. The CDR3 covers 16 residues. Germline assignment: CDR1 MNHNY and CDR2 SVGAGI (reference sequence). After removal of 5 bases from V and 0 bases from J, the junction contained 7 bases not matched to a gene. CDR3 DNA: TGTGCCAGCAGTATTCGACAGGGTCGCTCTGGAAACACCATATATTTT. As protein: CASSIRQGRSGNTIYF.

The chain links TRBV25-1 to TRBJ2-1; weak D call: TRBD1 (6 bases). This CDR3 region has 13 residues. Germline values: CDR1 MGHDK, CDR2 SYGVNS. The V and J ends lost 2 bases and 9 bases respectively, with 11 bases between them. DNA of the CDR3: TGTGCCAGCAGTGAAGGTGGACAGCTTGAGCAGTTCTTC. Translated, it gives CASSEGGQLEQFF.

The rearrangement uses TRBV28 and TRBJ1-2; TRBD1 aligns across 9 bases. This CDR3 has 13 amino acids. J lost 7 bases, V lost 8 bases, and 8 bases had no gene match. CDR1 and CDR2 from the germline V gene are MDHEN and SYDVKM. CDR3 region: CASLDRGKSGYTF. The CDR3 DNA is TGTGCCAGCCTCGACAGGGGGAAAAGTGGCTACACCTTC.